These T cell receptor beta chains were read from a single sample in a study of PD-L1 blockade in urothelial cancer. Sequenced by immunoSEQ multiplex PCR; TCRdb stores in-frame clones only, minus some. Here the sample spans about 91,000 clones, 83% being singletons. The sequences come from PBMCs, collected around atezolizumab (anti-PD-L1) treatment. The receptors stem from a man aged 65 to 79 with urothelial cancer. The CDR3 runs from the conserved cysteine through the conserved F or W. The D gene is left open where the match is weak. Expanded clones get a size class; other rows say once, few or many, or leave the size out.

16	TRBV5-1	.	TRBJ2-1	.	TGCGCCAGCAGCTTCGGGCGGGAAGGAGGAATAGATGAGCAGTTCTTC	CASSFGREGGIDEQFF
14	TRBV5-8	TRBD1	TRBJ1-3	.	TGTGCCAGCAGCTCACAGGGGACTGGAAACACCATATATTTT	CASSSQGTGNTIYF
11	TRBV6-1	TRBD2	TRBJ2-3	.	TGTGCCAGCAGTGAGGGACTAGCATCATATTTT	CASSEGLASYF
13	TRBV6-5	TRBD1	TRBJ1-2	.	TGTGCCAGCAGTTACGAAGGGGGCAATGGCTACACCTTC	CASSYEGGNGYTF
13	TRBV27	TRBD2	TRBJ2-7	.	TGTGCCAGCAAATCTAGCGGCACCTACGAGCAGTACTTC	CASKSSGTYEQYF
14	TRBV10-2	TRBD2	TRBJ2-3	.	TGCGCCAGCAGTGTTTTAGCGGGAACAGATACGCAGTATTTT	CASSVLAGTDTQYF
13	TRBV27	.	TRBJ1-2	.	TGTGCCAGCAGTCCCGGGGTTAACTATGGCTACACCTTC	CASSPGVNYGYTF
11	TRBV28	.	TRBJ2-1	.	TGTGCCAGCAGTTTCACTAATGAGCAGTTCTTC	CASSFTNEQFF
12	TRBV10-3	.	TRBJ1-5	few	TGTGCCATCAGTGAGTCGTCGGGTGTCCAGCATTTT	CAISESSGVQHF
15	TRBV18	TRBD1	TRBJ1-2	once	TGTGCCAGCTCACCCCGAGACAGGGGGAACTATGGCTACACCTTC	CASSPRDRGNYGYTF
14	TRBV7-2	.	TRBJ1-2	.	TGTGCCAGCAGCCTGAACAGGGCCAACTATGGCTACACCTTC	CASSLNRANYGYTF
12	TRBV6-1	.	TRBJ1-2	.	TGTGCCAGCAGTCAGGGCCACTATGGCTACACCTTC	CASSQGHYGYTF
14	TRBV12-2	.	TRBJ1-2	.	TGTGCAAGTCGCTTAGTTGGCAGGGTTGTGGGCTACACCTTC	CASRLVGRVVGYTF
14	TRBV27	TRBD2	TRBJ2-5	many	TGTGCCAGCAGTTATAGCGGGAGGCTGGAGACCCAGTACTTC	CASSYSGRLETQYF
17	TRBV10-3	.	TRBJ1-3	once	TGTGCCACCAAGCAGACAGCAGTATCGAGCTCTGGAAACACCATATATTTT	CATKQTAVSSSGNTIYF
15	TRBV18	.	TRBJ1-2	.	TGTGCCAGCTCACCTTCTGGAGGGCAGGGCTATGGCTACACCTTC	CASSPSGGQGYGYTF
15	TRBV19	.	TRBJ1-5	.	TGTGCCAGTAGTATTTTCCTATACGGCAATCAGCCCCAGCATTTT	CASSIFLYGNQPQHF
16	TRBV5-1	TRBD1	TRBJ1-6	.	TGCGCCAGCAGCCTTACAGGGGGCGCCTATAATTCACCCCTCCACTTT	CASSLTGGAYNSPLHF
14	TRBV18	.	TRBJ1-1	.	TGTGCCAGCTCACCACGAGAAGGGGGCACTGAAGCTTTCTTT	CASSPREGGTEAFF
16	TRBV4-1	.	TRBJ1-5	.	TGCGCCAGCAGCCAAGATAACGGGTGGGGCAATCAGCCCCAGCATTTT	CASSQDNGWGNQPQHF
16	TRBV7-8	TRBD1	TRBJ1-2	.	TGTGCCAGCAGCCTAATCGCGACAGGGGGCCTAAGTGGCTACACCTTC	CASSLIATGGLSGYTF
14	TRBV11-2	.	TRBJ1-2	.	TGTGCCAGCAGCTTAGGAACACAGTCCTATGGCTACACCTTC	CASSLGTQSYGYTF
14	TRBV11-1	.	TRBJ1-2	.	TGTGCCAGCAGCTCCGAAGACAGGTTCCATGGCTACACCTTC	CASSSEDRFHGYTF
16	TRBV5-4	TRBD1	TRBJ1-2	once	TGTGCCAGCAGCTTAGGAGGGACAGGGGGTAACTATGGCTACACCTTC	CASSLGGTGGNYGYTF
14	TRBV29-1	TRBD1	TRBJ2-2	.	TGCAGCGTTATTGACAGGGCGGGCACCGGGGAGCTGTTTTTT	CSVIDRAGTGELFF
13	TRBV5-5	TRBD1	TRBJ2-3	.	TGTGCCAGCAGCCCAGGACAGGGGAGGACGCAGTATTTT	CASSPGQGRTQYF
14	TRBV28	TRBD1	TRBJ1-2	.	TGTGCCAGCAGCCGACAGGGTGCTAACTATGGCTACACCTTC	CASSRQGANYGYTF
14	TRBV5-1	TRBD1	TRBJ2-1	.	TGCGCCAGCAGCTGGGGGACAGGCCGCAATGAGCAGTTCTTC	CASSWGTGRNEQFF
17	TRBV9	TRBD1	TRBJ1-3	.	TGTGCCAGCAGCGTAGACGGGACAGGGAAGGCTGGAAACACCATATATTTT	CASSVDGTGKAGNTIYF
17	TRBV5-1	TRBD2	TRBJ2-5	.	TGCGCCAGCAGCTTGGGGCTAGCGGGGGGTGCCCCAGAGACCCAGTACTTC	CASSLGLAGGAPETQYF
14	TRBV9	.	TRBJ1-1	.	TGTGCCAGCAGCCCACGAGTAGGGGTCACTGAAGCTTTCTTT	CASSPRVGVTEAFF
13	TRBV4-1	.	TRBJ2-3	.	TGCGCCAGCAGCCAAGATAGGGCTAGCTGGCAGTATTTT	CASSQDRASWQYF
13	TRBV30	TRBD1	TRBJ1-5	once	TGTGCCTGGAGTGCCACAGGGGACCAGCCCCAGCATTTT	CAWSATGDQPQHF
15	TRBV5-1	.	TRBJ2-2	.	TGCGCCAGCAGCCCGATCTCGACAATCACCGGGGAGCTGTTTTTT	CASSPISTITGELFF
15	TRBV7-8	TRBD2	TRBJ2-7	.	TGTGCCAGCAGCCCCCAACTAGCGGGAGGGTACGAGCAGTACTTC	CASSPQLAGGYEQYF
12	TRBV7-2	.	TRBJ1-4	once	TGTGCCAGCAGCTTAATTAGTGAAAAACTGTTTTTT	CASSLISEKLFF
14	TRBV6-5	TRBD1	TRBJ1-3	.	TGTGCCAGCAGCAACTGGGACAGGGGACACACCATATATTTT	CASSNWDRGHTIYF
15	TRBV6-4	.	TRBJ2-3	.	TGTGCCAGCAGTGACACGGGGGTCGAGGCGGGTACGCAGTATTTT	CASSDTGVEAGTQYF
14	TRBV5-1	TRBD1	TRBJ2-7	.	TGCGCCAGCAGCCCGGGACAGGGCGACTACGAGCAGTACTTC	CASSPGQGDYEQYF
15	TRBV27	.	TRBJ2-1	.	TGTGCCAGCAGTTCCTCGACAGGCTCCTACAATGAGCAGTTCTTC	CASSSSTGSYNEQFF
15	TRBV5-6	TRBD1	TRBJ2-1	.	TGTGCCAGCAGCTTAGGGACAGTCTCCTACAATGAGCAGTTCTTC	CASSLGTVSYNEQFF
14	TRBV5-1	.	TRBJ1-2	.	TGCGCCAGCAGCAAACAGGGTTTTAACTATGGCTACACCTTC	CASSKQGFNYGYTF
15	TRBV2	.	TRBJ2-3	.	TGTGCCAGCAGTGGGTTAGGACTACTCACAGATACGCAGTATTTT	CASSGLGLLTDTQYF
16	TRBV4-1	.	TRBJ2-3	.	TGCGCCAGCAAAAGGGTGCTGGGGCCCCGCACAGATACGCAGTATTTT	CASKRVLGPRTDTQYF
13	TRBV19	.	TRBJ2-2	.	TGTGCCAGTAGTATAACGCTTAGCGGGGAGCTGTTTTTT	CASSITLSGELFF
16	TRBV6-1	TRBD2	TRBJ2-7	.	TGTGCCAGCAGTGATTTGGGACTAGCGGGTTCCTACGAGCAGTACTTC	CASSDLGLAGSYEQYF
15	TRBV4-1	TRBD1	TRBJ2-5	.	TGCGCCAGCAGCCAAAGACAAACAGGGGAAGAGACCCAGTACTTC	CASSQRQTGEETQYF
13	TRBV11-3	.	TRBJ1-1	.	TGTGCCAGCAGCTCCAGACAGGACACTGAAGCTTTCTTT	CASSSRQDTEAFF
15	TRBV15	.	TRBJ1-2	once	TGTGCCACCAGCAGAGAACAGGGAAGACGGTATGGCTACACCTTC	CATSREQGRRYGYTF
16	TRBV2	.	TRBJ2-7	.	TGTGCCAGCAGGCCACCCAAGTCCTTGGAGGCCTACGAGCAGTACTTC	CASRPPKSLEAYEQYF
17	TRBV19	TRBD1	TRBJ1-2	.	TGTGCCAGTAGTGCTCTCAGGGACCGGGACAGGGACTATGGCTACACCTTC	CASSALRDRDRDYGYTF
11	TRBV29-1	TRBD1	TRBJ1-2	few	TGCAGCGTTATGCAGGGGGCGGGCTACACCTTC	CSVMQGAGYTF
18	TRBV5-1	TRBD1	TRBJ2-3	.	TGCGCCAGCAGCTTGGCGGGACCGGGACAGGGGGCAACAGATACGCAGTATTTT	CASSLAGPGQGATDTQYF
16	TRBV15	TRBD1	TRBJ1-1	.	TGTGCCACCAGCAGAACTGACAGGGGGGGAAGCACTGAAGCTTTCTTT	CATSRTDRGGSTEAFF
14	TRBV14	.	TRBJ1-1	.	TGTGCCAGCAGCCCAGGACTCGCGAACACTGAAGCTTTCTTT	CASSPGLANTEAFF
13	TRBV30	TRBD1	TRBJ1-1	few	TGTGCCTGGAGTGTAGTCAGGGGGTCTGAAGCTTTCTTT	CAWSVVRGSEAFF
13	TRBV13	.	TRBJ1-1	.	TGTGCCAGCAGCTTAGGTGCCGGGGAGGAAGCTTTCTTT	CASSLGAGEEAFF
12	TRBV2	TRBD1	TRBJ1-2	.	TGTGCCAGCAGCGGGACAGGGATGAGCTACACCTTC	CASSGTGMSYTF